This TCR beta chain was captured by sequencing in a study of naive and memory T cell subsets. Findings and caveats of the study: Naive repertoires, especially CD8, held a few larger clonotypes, possibly memory cells re-expressing CD45RA. In CD4 and CD8 cells, diversity dropped from naive through EMRA.

The ends lost 4 bases at V and 5 bases at J; junction bases unmatched: 2. This CDR3 comprises 14 residues. Germline CDR1 and CDR2: MNHNY and SVGAGI (reference sequence). Details on this clonotype: No antigen is known for it.

Four subsets defined by CD45RA and CD27 were sorted after CD3, CD4, CD8 and live/dead staining. The beta constant-region primer was an equimolar mix of two oligonucleotides covering TRBC1 and TRBC2. Four rounds of PCR amplified the ligated cDNA using nested alpha and beta constant-region primers plus SP2. The cDNA 3' end received a ligated single-stranded oligonucleotide carrying the SP2 primer and a 12-nucleotide UMI. Via MiXCR, TCRdb re-called the UMI-ligation and nested PCR reads, giving one row per CDR3 protein. In the table there are roughly 100,000 distinct CDR3 sequences, around 15% of which are singletons.

Sequencing input: naive CD8+ T cells from blood. V gene TRBV6-6 combines with J gene TRBJ1-5; TRBD1 aligns across 10 bases. This sequence was found in a human donor in good health. Here the CDR3 DNA reads TGTGCCAGCAGTTCGGACAGGGGGGATCAGCCCCAGCATTTT. It is translated as CASSSDRGDQPQHF.